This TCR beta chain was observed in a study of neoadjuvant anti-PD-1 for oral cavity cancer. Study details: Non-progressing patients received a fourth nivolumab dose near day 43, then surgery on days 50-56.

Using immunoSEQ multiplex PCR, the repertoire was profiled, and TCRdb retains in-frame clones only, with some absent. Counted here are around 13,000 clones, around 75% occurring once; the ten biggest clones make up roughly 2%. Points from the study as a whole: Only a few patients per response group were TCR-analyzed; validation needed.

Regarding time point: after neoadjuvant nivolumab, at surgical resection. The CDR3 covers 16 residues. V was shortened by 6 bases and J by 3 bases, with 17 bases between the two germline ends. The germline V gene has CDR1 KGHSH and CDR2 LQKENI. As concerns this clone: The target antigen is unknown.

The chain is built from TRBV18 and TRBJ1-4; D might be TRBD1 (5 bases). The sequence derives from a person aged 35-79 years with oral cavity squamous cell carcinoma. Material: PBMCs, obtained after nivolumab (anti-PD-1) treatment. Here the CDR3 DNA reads TGTGCCAGCTCCCAACCGGGGGAGCCGGCTAATGAAAAACTGTTTTTT. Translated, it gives CASSQPGEPANEKLFF.